What follows are 4 T cell receptor beta chains derived from one specimen sequenced in a study of beta chain features in type 1 diabetes. General observations from the study: A moderate, significant TCRB CDR3 shortening appeared in type 1 diabetes across four CD4+ subsets.

The authors reverse transcribed all of the isolated RNA, so sequencing captured expressed TCRB transcripts. The method was immunoSEQ multiplex PCR; TCRdb's version includes in-frame clones alone and lacks a portion of them. This sample has 300,000 to 450,000 clones, with around a tenth found just once. These receptors are not linked to any known antigen. Sequences were obtained from central memory CD4+ T cells from blood. The source is a man aged 25 to 45 with type 1 diabetes.

This clone was recorded many times. This sample includes further DNA sequences coding for the same CDR3. V gene TRBV15 combines with J gene TRBJ2-1, with D maybe TRBD1 (6 bases). Trimming stripped 0 bases from V and 7 bases from J, with 7 bases between. CDR1 LNHNV and CDR2 YYDKDF come from the germline V gene (reference sequence). The CDR3 has 13 amino acids. Here the CDR3 DNA reads TGTGCCACCAGCAGAGATAGGGGGAATGAGCAGTTCTTC. Amino acid sequence: CATSRDRGNEQFF.

This clone has only a few counts. The chain couples TRBV18 to TRBJ1-1, with no clear D. The CDR3 runs to 13 residues. The V gene's germline CDR1 is KGHSH and CDR2 LQKENI. V was pared by 4 bases and J by 5 bases, with 11 bases between. CDR3 amino acids: CASSQGVTTEAFF. The CDR3 DNA follows: TGTGCCAGCTCACAGGGAGTCACTACTGAAGCTTTCTTT.

This clone was seen at least ten times. The chain joins TRBV28 to TRBJ2-4; 9 bases fit TRBD1. Germline assignment: CDR1 MDHEN and CDR2 SYDVKM. The CDR3 runs 17 residues. Unmatched junction bases numbered 13, after V lost 6 bases and J lost 4 bases. The CDR3 DNA sequence: TGTGCCAGCAGCCTAGGACTTCGGGACAGGGATAAAAACATTCAGTACTTC. Translation: CASSLGLRDRDKNIQYF.

The chain recombines TRBV28 with TRBJ2-3, with D unresolved. Per germline, CDR1 MDHEN and CDR2 SYDVKM. Between the trimmed V and J ends, which lost 2 bases and 6 bases, there was a span of 12 bases. This CDR3 is 14 amino acids long. The CDR3 DNA is TGTGCCAGCAGTTTAATGGGATCCCGTGATACGCAGTATTTT. It codes for CASSLMGSRDTQYF.